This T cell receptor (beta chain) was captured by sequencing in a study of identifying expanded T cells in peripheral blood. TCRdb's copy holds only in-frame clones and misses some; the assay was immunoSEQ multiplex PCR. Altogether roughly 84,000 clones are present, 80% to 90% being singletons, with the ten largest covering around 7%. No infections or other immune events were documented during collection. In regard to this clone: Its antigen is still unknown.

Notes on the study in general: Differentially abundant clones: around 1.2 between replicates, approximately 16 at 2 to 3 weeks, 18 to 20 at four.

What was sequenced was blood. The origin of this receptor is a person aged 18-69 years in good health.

This chain's CDR3 is CASSSAGFPSYEQYF. Written as DNA, the CDR3 is TGTGCCAGCTCCTCGGCAGGGTTCCCCTCCTACGAGCAGTACTTC. This chain uses TRBV18 with TRBJ2-7, with a tentative D call TRBD1 (5 bases). Trimming pared 6 bases from V and 0 bases from J, leaving 15 bases between. The CDR3 totals 15 residues. Germline values: CDR1 KGHSH, CDR2 LQKENI.